The 11 T cell receptor beta chains below all came from one sample that was sequenced in a study of cytomegalovirus exposure and HLA in healthy donors. Primers: 60 Vbeta forward and 13 Jbeta reverse. Clones were read by immunoSEQ multiplex PCR, and TCRdb kept only the in-frame ones, dropping some. Among approximately 73,000 clones listed, roughly 80% were seen once. The sample taken for sequencing was PBMCs. The receptors derive from a woman between 35 and 50 years old in good health and CMV-seropositive.

This clone was seen only a few times. The gene calls are TRBV30 and TRBJ2-7; 12 bases line up with TRBD1. The trim removed 2 bases at V and 4 bases at J, leaving 9 bases unmatched. The CDR3 length is 16 residues. CDR1 is GTSNPN, CDR2 SVGIG, per germline (reference sequence). The CDR3 region has the DNA TGTGCCTGGAGTTACCCGGGGGACAGGGGGCGGTACGAGCAGTACTTC. This translates into CAWSYPGDRGRYEQYF.

This chain joins TRBV4-2 and TRBJ1-5; 7 nucleotides match TRBD1. V was pared by 0 bases and J by 1 base, with 3 bases of the junction left unmatched. Germline V lookup: CDR1 LGHNA, CDR2 YNFKEQ. The CDR3 spans 16 residues. The CDR3 bases are TGTGCCAGCAGCCAAGAGGGACAGTTAAGCAATCAGCCCCAGCATTTT. Residues: CASSQEGQLSNQPQHF.

The V call is TRBV18, the J call TRBJ2-2, with D possibly TRBD2 on 6 matching bases. The CDR3 length is 16 residues. V was trimmed by 0 bases and J by 1 base, leaving 9 bases between them. Germline V gives CDR1 KGHSH, CDR2 LQKENI. The CDR3 DNA is TGTGCCAGCTCACCACCGGGGACTGAGAACACCGGGGAGCTGTTTTTT. Translated: CASSPPGTENTGELFF. Variable domain in full (rest from reference TRBV18 and TRBJ2-2): NAGVMQNPRHLVRRRGQEARLRCSPMKGHSHVYWYRQLPEEGLKFMVYLQKENIIDESGMPKERFSAEFPKEGPSILRIQQVVRGDSAAYFCASSPPGTENTGELFFGEGSRLTVL.

The chain has TRBV27 and TRBJ2-7, with 7 nucleotides matching TRBD1. The V and J ends lost 2 bases and 3 bases, in that order; junction bases with no gene match: 10. Per germline, CDR1 MNHEY and CDR2 SMNVEV (reference sequence). CDR3 size: 16 residues. CDR3 sequence: CASSLTGVSSLYEQYF. CDR3 sequence (DNA): TGTGCCAGCAGTTTAACAGGGGTCAGTTCCCTCTACGAGCAGTACTTC.

The rearrangement uses TRBV5-5 and TRBJ1-2, with D tentatively TRBD1 (6 bases). Trimming pared 4 bases from V and 6 bases from J, leaving 22 bases between. Per the germline V gene, CDR1 is SGHKS and CDR2 is YYEKEE (reference sequence). This CDR3 comprises 16 residues. CDR3 loop: CASSPVPGHQRDGYTF. In nucleotides, the CDR3 is TGTGCCAGCAGCCCGGTACCGGGACACCAACGGGATGGCTACACCTTC. The full variable domain, rest sourced from reference TRBV5-5 and TRBJ1-2, is DAGVTQSPTHLIKTRGQQVTLRCSPISGHKSVSWYQQVLGQGPQFIFQYYEKEERGRGNFPDRFSARQFPNYSSELNVNALLLGDSALYLCASSPVPGHQRDGYTFGSGTRLTVV.

The rearrangement links TRBV4-1 to TRBJ2-5; the D gene is possibly TRBD2 (5 bases). Germline V gene lookup returns CDR1 MGHRA and CDR2 YSYEKL. V lost 2 bases and J lost 2, with 6 bases in between. CDR3 length: 13 residues. The CDR3: CASSQRGQETQYF. CDR3 bases: TGCGCCAGCAGCCAACGAGGGCAAGAGACCCAGTACTTC.

The table lists this clone with a few counts. J is TRBJ1-1 and V is TRBV5-1; 9 bases match TRBD1. The V and J ends lost 4 bases and 3 bases, in that order; junction bases with no gene match: 4. This CDR3 is built from 14 residues. The germline V gene encodes CDR1 SGHRS and CDR2 YFSETQ. Here the CDR3 DNA reads TGCGCCAGCAGCGCAGGGACAGGGTACACTGAAGCTTTCTTT. It yields the protein CASSAGTGYTEAFF.

This chain uses TRBV2 with TRBJ2-7; a weak D match, TRBD1 (6 bases). V gave up 8 bases and J gave up 6 bases, with 20 bases separating them. CDR3 size: 14 residues. Per the germline V gene, CDR1 is SNHLY and CDR2 is FYNNEI. The CDR3 DNA follows: TGTGCCAGCGGCCTCAGGGGCCAGGGACGCGAGCAGTACTTC. It specifies CASGLRGQGREQYF.

The rearrangement links TRBV5-6 to TRBJ2-7; D remains unclear. Trimming pared 4 bases from V and 2 bases from J, leaving 10 bases between. Per germline, CDR1 SGHDT and CDR2 YYEEEE. The CDR3 runs to 13 residues. The CDR3 nucleotides read TGTGCCAGCAGCGTGACACCTCCCTACGAGCAGTACTTC. Its translation: CASSVTPPYEQYF.

The genes are TRBV5-1 and TRBJ2-3; 7 bases are a match to TRBD2. V trimming: 6 bases; J trimming: 8 bases; junction bases outside the gene matches: 9. In germline, CDR1 is SGHRS, CDR2 YFSETQ. The CDR3 runs to 13 residues. CDR3: CASTDGGVGTQYF. The CDR3 bases are TGCGCCAGCACCGATGGGGGGGTCGGTACGCAGTATTTT.

The chain combines TRBV6-5 with TRBJ2-7; 9 nucleotides agree with TRBD1. The germline CDR1 and CDR2 sequences are MNHEY and SVGAGI. The V gene end was trimmed by 2 bases and the J gene end by 3 bases; junction bases not matched to a gene: 5. The CDR3 consists of 15 residues. The CDR3 sequence: CASSYPGQGNYEQYF. The CDR3 DNA reads as TGTGCCAGCAGTTACCCGGGACAGGGTAACTACGAGCAGTACTTC.